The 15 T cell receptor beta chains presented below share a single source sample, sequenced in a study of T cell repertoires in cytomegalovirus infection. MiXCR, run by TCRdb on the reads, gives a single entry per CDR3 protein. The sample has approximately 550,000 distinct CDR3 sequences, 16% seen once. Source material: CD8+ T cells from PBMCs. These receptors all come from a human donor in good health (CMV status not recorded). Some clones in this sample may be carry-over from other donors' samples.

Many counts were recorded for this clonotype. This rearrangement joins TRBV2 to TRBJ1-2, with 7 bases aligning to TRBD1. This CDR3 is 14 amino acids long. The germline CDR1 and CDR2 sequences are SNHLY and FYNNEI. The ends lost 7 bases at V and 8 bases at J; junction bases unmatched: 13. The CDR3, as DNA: TGTGCCAGCACCGAACCGGACAGGAGCCGAGGCTACACCTTC. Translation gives CASTEPDRSRGYTF.

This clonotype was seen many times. As DNA, the CDR3 is TGTGCCAGCAGCCACCCCAGCGGGAGCAGGGCAGATACGCAGTATTTT. Protein sequence: CASSHPSGSRADTQYF. The chain uses TRBV28 and TRBJ2-3, with 8 nucleotides matching TRBD2. V lost 6 bases and J lost 4; bases outside the gene matches: 12. This CDR3 comprises 16 residues. Germline loops: CDR1 MDHEN, CDR2 SYDVKM. Together with reference TRBV28 and TRBJ2-3, the CDR3 gives the full variable domain: DVKVTQSSRYLVKRTGEKVFLECVQDMDHENMFWYRQDPGLGLRLIYFSYDVKMKEKGDIPEGYSVSREKKERFSLILESASTNQTSMYLCASSHPSGSRADTQYFGPGTRLTVL.

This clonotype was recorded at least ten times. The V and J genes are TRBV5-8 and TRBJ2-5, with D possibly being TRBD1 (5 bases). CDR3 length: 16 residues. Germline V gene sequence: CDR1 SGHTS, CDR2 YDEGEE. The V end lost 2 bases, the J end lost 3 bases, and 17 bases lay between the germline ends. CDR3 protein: CASSLTGPRDEETQYF. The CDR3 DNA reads TGTGCCAGCAGCTTAACCGGGCCCAGGGATGAAGAGACCCAGTACTTC.

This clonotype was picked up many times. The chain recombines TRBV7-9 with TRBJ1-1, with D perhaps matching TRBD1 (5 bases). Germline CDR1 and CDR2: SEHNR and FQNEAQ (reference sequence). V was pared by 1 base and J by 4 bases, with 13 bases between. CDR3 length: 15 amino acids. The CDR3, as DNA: TGTGCCAGCAGCTTAGATTCAGGGTTGGGCACTGAAGCTTTCTTT. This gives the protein CASSLDSGLGTEAFF.

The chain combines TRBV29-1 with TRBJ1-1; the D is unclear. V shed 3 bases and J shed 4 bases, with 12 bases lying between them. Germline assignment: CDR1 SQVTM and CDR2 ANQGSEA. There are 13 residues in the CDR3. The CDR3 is CSVDSVGATEAFF. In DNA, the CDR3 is TGCAGCGTTGATAGCGTTGGTGCCACTGAAGCTTTCTTT.

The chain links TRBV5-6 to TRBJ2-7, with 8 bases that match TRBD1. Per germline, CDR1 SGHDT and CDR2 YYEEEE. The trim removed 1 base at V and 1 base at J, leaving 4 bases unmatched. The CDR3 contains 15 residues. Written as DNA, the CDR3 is TGTGCCAGCAGCTTGTCAGGACAGGGATCCTACGAGCAGTACTTC. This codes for CASSLSGQGSYEQYF.

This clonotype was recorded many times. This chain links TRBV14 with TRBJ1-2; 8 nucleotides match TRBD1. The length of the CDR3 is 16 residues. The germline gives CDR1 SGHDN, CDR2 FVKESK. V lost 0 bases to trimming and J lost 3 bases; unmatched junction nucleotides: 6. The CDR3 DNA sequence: TGTGCCAGCAGCCAAGATGAAACAGGGGGTTACTATGGCTACACCTTC. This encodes CASSQDETGGYYGYTF.

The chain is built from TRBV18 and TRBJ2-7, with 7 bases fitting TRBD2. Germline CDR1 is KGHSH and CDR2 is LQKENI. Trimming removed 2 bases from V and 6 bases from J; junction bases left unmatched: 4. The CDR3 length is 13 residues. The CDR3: CASSPAGAGEQYF. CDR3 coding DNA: TGTGCCAGCTCACCAGCGGGAGCTGGCGAGCAGTACTTC.

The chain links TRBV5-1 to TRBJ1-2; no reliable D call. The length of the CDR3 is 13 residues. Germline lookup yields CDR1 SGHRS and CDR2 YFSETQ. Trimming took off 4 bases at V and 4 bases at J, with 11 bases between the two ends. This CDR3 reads CASSPSIFYGYTF. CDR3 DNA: TGCGCCAGCAGCCCGTCCATTTTCTATGGCTACACCTTC. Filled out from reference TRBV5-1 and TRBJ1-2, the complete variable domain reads KAGVTQTPRYLIKTRGQQVTLSCSPISGHRSVSWYQQTPGQGLQFLFEYFSETQRNKGNFPGRFSGRQFSNSRSEMNVSTLELGDSALYLCASSPSIFYGYTFGSGTRLTVV.

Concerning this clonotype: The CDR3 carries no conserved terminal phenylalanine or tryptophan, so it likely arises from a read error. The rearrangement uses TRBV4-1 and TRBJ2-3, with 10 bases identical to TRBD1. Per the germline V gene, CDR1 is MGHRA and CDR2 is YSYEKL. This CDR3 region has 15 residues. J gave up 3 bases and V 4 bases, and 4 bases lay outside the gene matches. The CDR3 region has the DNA TGCGCCAGCAGCCCTAGGACAGGGGGAACAGATACGCAGTATTAT. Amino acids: CASSPRTGGTDTQYY.

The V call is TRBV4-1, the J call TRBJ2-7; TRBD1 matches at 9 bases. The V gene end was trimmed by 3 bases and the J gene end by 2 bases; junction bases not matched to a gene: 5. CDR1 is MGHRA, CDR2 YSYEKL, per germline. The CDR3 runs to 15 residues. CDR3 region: CASSHPTGGAYEQYF. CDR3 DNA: TGCGCCAGCAGCCATCCGACAGGGGGGGCCTACGAGCAGTACTTC.

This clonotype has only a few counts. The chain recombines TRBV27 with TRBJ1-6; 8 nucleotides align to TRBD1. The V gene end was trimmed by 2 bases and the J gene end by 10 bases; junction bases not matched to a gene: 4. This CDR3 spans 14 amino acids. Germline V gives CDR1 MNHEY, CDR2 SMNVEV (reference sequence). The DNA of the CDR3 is TGTGCCAGCAGTTTAGGGACAGGAGGATCACCCCTCCACTTT. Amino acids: CASSLGTGGSPLHF.

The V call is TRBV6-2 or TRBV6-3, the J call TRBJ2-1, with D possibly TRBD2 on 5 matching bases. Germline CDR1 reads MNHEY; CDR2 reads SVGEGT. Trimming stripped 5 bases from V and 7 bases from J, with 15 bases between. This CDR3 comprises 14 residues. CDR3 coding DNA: TGTGCCAGCAGTGACCGGACTGAGACGAATGAGCAGTTCTTC. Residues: CASSDRTETNEQFF.

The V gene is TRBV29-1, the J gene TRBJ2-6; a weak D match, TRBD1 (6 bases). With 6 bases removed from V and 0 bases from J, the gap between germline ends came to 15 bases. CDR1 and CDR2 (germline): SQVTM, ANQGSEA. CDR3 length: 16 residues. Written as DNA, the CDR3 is TGCAGCGTGGGACCGGGACATACCTCTGGGGCCAACGTCCTGACTTTC. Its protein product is CSVGPGHTSGANVLTF.

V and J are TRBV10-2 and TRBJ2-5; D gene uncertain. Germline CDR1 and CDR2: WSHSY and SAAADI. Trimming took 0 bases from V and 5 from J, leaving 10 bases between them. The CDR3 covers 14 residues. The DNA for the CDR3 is TGCGCCAGCAGTGAGTCCGCAGTGTGGGAGACCCAGTACTTC. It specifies CASSESAVWETQYF.